One and the same sample provided the 27 T cell receptor beta chains below, sequenced in a study of blood T cell repertoires in COVID-19 (dated by TCRdb to the early 2020s). Preparation of the library involved the immunoSEQ multiplex PCR assay. This is the immuneACCESS table as TCRdb keeps it, with only in-frame sequences that have V and J called. A part of the clones is gone; compared with another copy, unresolved V genes explain less than half, and the rest is unexplained. The sample table lists hundreds of thousands of clones, approximately 89% of them with a count of one. The leading ten clones occupy about an eighth of the sample. Material for sequencing was peripheral blood. Receptors were obtained from a woman aged 55 to 70 with acute or convalescent COVID-19.

J is TRBJ2-4 and V is TRBV20-1, with TRBD1 matching over 7 bases. The germline gives CDR1 DFQATT, CDR2 SNEGSKA (reference sequence). The length of the CDR3 is 13 residues. With 6 bases clipped from V and 4 bases from J, the junction kept 6 bases outside the gene matches. CDR3 in amino acids: CSASGQVKNIQYF. In nucleotides, the CDR3 is TGCAGTGCAAGTGGACAGGTGAAAAACATTCAGTACTTC.

CDR3 nucleotide sequence: TGTGCCAGCAGTGATAGCGGGATAGCGAACACCGGGGAGCTGTTTTTT. The encoded protein is CASSDSGIANTGELFF. The chain carries TRBV2 and TRBJ2-2; 8 nucleotides line up with TRBD2. CDR1 and CDR2 from the germline V gene are SNHLY and FYNNEI. The ends lost 3 bases at V and 0 bases at J; junction bases unmatched: 3. The CDR3 length is 16 residues.

The V and J genes are TRBV3-1 (or the pseudogene TRBV3-2) and TRBJ1-5, with 8 bases matching TRBD1. V gave up 4 bases and J gave up 7 bases; unmatched junction bases: 6. The CDR3 is 14 residues long. Germline CDR1 is LGHDT and CDR2 is YNNKEL (reference sequence). As DNA, the CDR3 is TGTGCCAGCAGCCTTGGACAGGGTATGCAGCCCCAGCATTTT. Residues: CASSLGQGMQPQHF.

This chain connects TRBV7-3 to TRBJ1-1, with 10 bases that match TRBD1. J lost 2 bases, V lost 5 bases, and 8 bases had no gene match. The CDR3 is 16 residues long. Germline assignment: CDR1 SGHTA and CDR2 FQGTGA. The CDR3 nucleotides read TGTGCCAGCAGCCCCGACAGGGGGCTTTTAAACACTGAAGCTTTCTTT. Translation: CASSPDRGLLNTEAFF. Full variable domain (outside the CDR3, taken from reference TRBV7-3 and TRBJ1-1): GAGVSQTPSNKVTEKGKYVELRCDPISGHTALYWYRQSLGQGPEFLIYFQGTGAADDSGLPNDRFFAVRPEGSVSTLKIQRTERGDSAVYLCASSPDRGLLNTEAFFGQGTRLTVV.

This sequence joins TRBV13 and TRBJ2-2; the match to TRBD2 covers 8 bases. The CDR3 extends over 16 amino acids. Germline trimming cut 1 base from V and 2 bases from J; bases unmatched to any gene: 3. CDR1 and CDR2 (germline): PRHDT, FYEKMQ (reference sequence). The CDR3 DNA is TGTGCCAGCAGCTTAGAACTAGCGGTAAACACCGGGGAGCTGTTTTTT. Its translation is CASSLELAVNTGELFF.

The V call is TRBV5-6, the J call TRBJ2-7; perhaps TRBD1 as D (5 bases). CDR3 length: 14 amino acids. Germline loops: CDR1 SGHDT, CDR2 YYEEEE. V lost 0 bases, J lost 2 bases, and 9 bases lay in between. The CDR3 reads CASSLDRIAYEQYF. The CDR3 nucleotides are TGTGCCAGCAGCTTGGACAGGATCGCCTACGAGCAGTACTTC.

This chain connects TRBV9 to TRBJ1-2, with 7 positions matching TRBD1. CDR1 and CDR2 from the germline V gene are SGDLS and YYNGEE. The V gene end was trimmed by 3 bases and the J gene end by 8 bases; junction bases not matched to a gene: 10. There are 14 residues in the CDR3. DNA of the CDR3: TGTGCCAGCAGCGGAAGGAGGGGGCTATTCGGCTACACCTTC. It yields the protein CASSGRRGLFGYTF.

The chain links TRBV7-3 to TRBJ1-6, with 7 positions matching TRBD1. The germline gives CDR1 SGHTA, CDR2 FQGTGA. The CDR3 covers 15 residues. Trimming took 4 bases from V and 9 from J; bases not matched to a gene: 9. The CDR3 spells CASSSPPGGFSPLHF. CDR3 sequence (DNA): TGTGCCAGCAGCTCCCCGCCAGGGGGATTTTCACCCCTCCACTTT.

This rearrangement joins TRBV19 to TRBJ1-2, with TRBD1 identical over 7 bases. Looked up from germline, CDR1 is LNHDA and CDR2 is SQIVND (reference sequence). The CDR3 length is 13 residues. The junction had 7 bases not matched to a gene; V was cut back by 8 bases and J by 4 bases. CDR3 region: CASGLTGSYGYTF. CDR3 DNA: TGTGCCAGTGGGTTGACAGGGAGCTATGGCTACACCTTC.

The chain uses TRBV27 and TRBJ2-5; D is possibly TRBD1 (6 bases). Per germline, CDR1 MNHEY and CDR2 SMNVEV (reference sequence). V gave up 5 bases and J gave up 0 bases, with 16 bases separating them. The CDR3 contains 16 residues. The CDR3, as DNA: TGTGCCAGCAGTCCACAGAGCGGACAGCACCAAGAGACCCAGTACTTC. Encoded protein: CASSPQSGQHQETQYF.

V and J are TRBV18 and TRBJ2-7; TRBD1 matches at 8 bases. The CDR3 contains 13 residues. V was clipped by 3 bases and J by 6 bases; unmatched bases: 4. CDR1 KGHSH and CDR2 LQKENI come from the germline V gene. In nucleotides, the CDR3 is TGTGCCAGCTCACCCGGGACAGGTGCCGAGCAGTACTTC. It yields the protein CASSPGTGAEQYF.

CDR3 sequence (DNA): TGCAGTGCTAGTCTCCCCGGGACAGGGGTGTTACAGCCCCAGCATTTT. It yields the protein CSASLPGTGVLQPQHF. The chain has TRBV20-1 and TRBJ1-5; the match to TRBD1 covers 10 bases. This CDR3 spans 16 amino acids. V shed 3 bases and J 7 bases; nucleotides not matched to a gene: 12. CDR1 and CDR2 (germline): DFQATT, SNEGSKA (reference sequence).

The chain has TRBV4-1 and TRBJ1-5; 7 bases agree with TRBD1. This CDR3 contains 17 residues. J lost 7 bases, V lost 3 bases, and 15 bases had no gene match. Germline CDR1 reads MGHRA; CDR2 reads YSYEKL. The chain's CDR3 is CASSQSPGQSREQPQHF. DNA for the CDR3: TGCGCCAGCAGCCAGTCCCCGGGACAGAGTCGAGAACAGCCCCAGCATTTT.

The V gene is TRBV6-1, the J gene TRBJ1-6; no clear D gene. Germline V CDR1 and CDR2: MNHNS, SASEGT. V was cut by 1 base and J by 10 bases, with 5 bases left in between. CDR3 length: 12 amino acids. The CDR3 DNA sequence: TGTGCCAGCAGTGAAGGGAGGTCACCCCTCCACTTT. Amino acid sequence: CASSEGRSPLHF.

The chain is built from TRBV11-2 and TRBJ1-1, with TRBD1 matching over 8 bases. After removal of 5 bases from V and 8 bases from J, the junction contained 10 bases not matched to a gene. Germline values: CDR1 SGHAT, CDR2 FQNNGV. This CDR3 has 14 residues. CDR3 region: CASSVAGGAAEAFF. The CDR3 nucleotides are TGTGCCAGCAGCGTTGCAGGGGGCGCCGCGGAAGCTTTCTTT.

The chain has TRBV7-9 and TRBJ1-2, with D perhaps matching TRBD1 (6 bases). Per germline, CDR1 SEHNR and CDR2 FQNEAQ (reference sequence). The CDR3 spans 16 residues. V lost 0 bases and J 6 bases, leaving 17 bases between the germline ends. The CDR3 bases are TGTGCCAGCAGCTTAGCGATGCGAGCACAGGGTGATGGCTACACCTTC. It yields the protein CASSLAMRAQGDGYTF. The full variable domain, its missing parts supplied by reference TRBV7-9 and TRBJ1-2, is DTGVSQNPRHKITKRGQNVTFRCDPISEHNRLYWYRQTLGQGPEFLTYFQNEAQLEKSRLLSDRFSAERPKGSFSTLEIQRTEQGDSAMYLCASSLAMRAQGDGYTFGSGTRLTVV.

V is TRBV19 and J is TRBJ1-4, with D hard to call. The CDR3 sequence is 16 residues long. Looked up from germline, CDR1 is LNHDA and CDR2 is SQIVND (reference sequence). Trimming left V 7 bases short and J 3 bases short, with 18 bases between. The CDR3 DNA follows: TGTGCCAGTACCTCAAGGCGGGTCTCTCCTAATGAAAAACTGTTTTTT. It yields the protein CASTSRRVSPNEKLFF.

This clone was seen just once. The V call is TRBV9, the J call TRBJ2-3; D gene unclear. The CDR3 covers 16 residues. V lost 1 base and J 0 bases, leaving 12 bases between the germline ends. From germline, CDR1 is SGDLS and CDR2 YYNGEE. CDR3 region: CASSVYSELSTDTQYF. As DNA, the CDR3 is TGTGCCAGCAGCGTATATTCCGAGCTAAGCACAGATACGCAGTATTTT.

The rearrangement joins TRBV28 to TRBJ2-3; TRBD2 matches 12 bases. The CDR3 totals 16 residues. Unmatched junction bases numbered 5, after V lost 5 bases and J lost 2 bases. Germline assignment: CDR1 MDHEN and CDR2 SYDVKM. The CDR3, as DNA: TGTGCCAGCAGTCTTGGACTAGCGGGACCCACAGATACGCAGTATTTT. This gives the protein CASSLGLAGPTDTQYF.

A single count supports this clone. The chain uses TRBV28 and TRBJ1-1; D uncertain. With 2 bases removed from V and 8 bases from J, the gap between germline ends came to 6 bases. The CDR3 length is 11 residues. Germline V lookup: CDR1 MDHEN, CDR2 SYDVKM. The CDR3 sequence: CASSLRAEAFF. The CDR3 DNA reads as TGTGCCAGCAGTTTAAGAGCAGAAGCTTTCTTT.

The chain links TRBV7-9 to TRBJ2-2, with D perhaps matching TRBD1 (5 bases). The V end was cut by 5 bases, the J end by 6 bases, with 16 bases between. This CDR3 region has 15 residues. Looked up from germline, CDR1 is SEHNR and CDR2 is FQNEAQ (reference sequence). CDR3 sequence reads: CASSPLDRTPGELFF. The CDR3 DNA sequence: TGTGCCAGCAGCCCACTCGACAGAACCCCCGGGGAGCTGTTTTTT.

This chain uses TRBV25-1 with TRBJ2-1; 8 bases fit TRBD2. The germline V gene encodes CDR1 MGHDK and CDR2 SYGVNS. The J segment lost 3 bases and the V segment lost 11 bases, leaving 6 bases of the junction unmatched. The CDR3 has 13 residues. The CDR3 reads CAASGRGYNEQFF. For the CDR3, the DNA is TGTGCCGCCAGCGGGAGAGGCTACAATGAGCAGTTCTTC.

The chain links TRBV28 to TRBJ2-7, with 8 bases identical to TRBD1. Germline V lookup: CDR1 MDHEN, CDR2 SYDVKM. J gave up 0 bases and V 2 bases, and 6 bases lay outside the gene matches. The CDR3 spans 16 residues. The CDR3 coding sequence is TGTGCCAGCAGTTTACGGGGACAGGTGGGCTCCTACGAGCAGTACTTC. This encodes CASSLRGQVGSYEQYF.

The V and J genes are TRBV19 and TRBJ1-5, with D maybe TRBD1 (5 bases). The germline V gene encodes CDR1 LNHDA and CDR2 SQIVND (reference sequence). V dropped 8 bases and J dropped 0 bases, with 11 bases sitting between them. This CDR3 spans 14 amino acids. CDR3 nucleotide sequence: TGTGCCAGTTGTGGGGCTCATAGCAATCAGCCCCAGCATTTT. Residues: CASCGAHSNQPQHF.

V gene TRBV29-1 combines with J gene TRBJ1-1, with 7 bases aligning to TRBD1. Losses at the gene ends were 4 bases for V and 7 bases for J; bases not matched to a gene: 12. The CDR3 runs 14 residues. Germline V gives CDR1 SQVTM, CDR2 ANQGSEA. The CDR3 protein is CSVGGRQGVIEAFF. The CDR3 nucleotides read TGCAGCGTTGGAGGGAGGCAGGGGGTGATTGAAGCTTTCTTT.

V usage is TRBV6-5 and J usage is TRBJ2-3, with D perhaps matching TRBD2 (5 bases). Germline CDR1 is MNHEY and CDR2 is SVGAGI. The CDR3 totals 13 residues. V was cut by 8 bases and J by 2 bases, with 11 bases left in between. CDR3 nucleotides: TGTGCCAGCCGGCGGGCCCTCACAGATACGCAGTATTTT. Residues: CASRRALTDTQYF.

This sequence joins TRBV11-3 and TRBJ1-5, with D unresolved. V was shortened by 0 bases and J by 7 bases, with 16 bases between the two germline ends. The length of the CDR3 is 16 residues. Germline V lookup: CDR1 SGHNT, CDR2 YENEEA. The CDR3 DNA follows: TGTGCCAGCAGCTTAGATGTGGGGAGTAGGAGGCAGCCCCAGCATTTT. Translation gives CASSLDVGSRRQPQHF. Drawing the rest from reference TRBV11-3 and TRBJ1-5, the complete variable domain is EAGVVQSPRYKIIEKKQPVAFWCNPISGHNTLYWYLQNLGQGPELLIRYENEEAVDDSQLPKDRFSAERLKGVDSTLKIQPAELGDSAVYLCASSLDVGSRRQPQHFGDGTRLSIL.